This T cell receptor (beta chain) emerged from a study of blood T cell repertoires in COVID-19. CDR1 is GTSNPN, CDR2 SVGIG, per germline (reference sequence). CDR3 size: 13 residues. The trim removed 4 bases at V and 0 bases at J, leaving 1 base unmatched. Source study methods: Quantification of nucleated cells was approximated via reference gene primer amplification. Sequencing used immunoSEQ multiplex PCR; TCRdb keeps in-frame clones, though not all of them. Clone size and V and J calls were adopted from that table, with D and trimming inferred from the DNA. The sample has roughly 240,000 clones; 87% are singletons. This clone was seen once.

V gene TRBV30 combines with J gene TRBJ1-1, with TRBD1 matching over 8 bases. The sample consisted of PBMCs or T cells enriched from blood (not recorded which). This TCR derives from a young woman with acute COVID-19. CDR3: CAWTGGLNTEAFF. The CDR3 coding sequence is TGTGCCTGGACAGGGGGCCTGAACACTGAAGCTTTCTTT.